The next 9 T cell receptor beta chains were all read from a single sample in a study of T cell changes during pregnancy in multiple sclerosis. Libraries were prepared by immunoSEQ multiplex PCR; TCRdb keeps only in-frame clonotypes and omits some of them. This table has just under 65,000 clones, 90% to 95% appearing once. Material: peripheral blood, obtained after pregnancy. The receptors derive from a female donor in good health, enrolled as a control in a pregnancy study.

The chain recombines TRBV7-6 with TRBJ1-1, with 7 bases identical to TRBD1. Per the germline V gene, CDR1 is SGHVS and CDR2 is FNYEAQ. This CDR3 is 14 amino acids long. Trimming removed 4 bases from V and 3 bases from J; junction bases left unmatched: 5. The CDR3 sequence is CASSSRQGDTEAFF. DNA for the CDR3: TGTGCCAGCAGCTCACGACAGGGAGACACTGAAGCTTTCTTT.

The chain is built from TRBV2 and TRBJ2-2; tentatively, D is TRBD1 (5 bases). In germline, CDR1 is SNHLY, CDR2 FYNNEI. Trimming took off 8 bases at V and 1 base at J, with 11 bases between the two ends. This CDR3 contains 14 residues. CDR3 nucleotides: TGTGCCAGCCATAATGGACAGAACACCGGGGAGCTGTTTTTT. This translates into CASHNGQNTGELFF.

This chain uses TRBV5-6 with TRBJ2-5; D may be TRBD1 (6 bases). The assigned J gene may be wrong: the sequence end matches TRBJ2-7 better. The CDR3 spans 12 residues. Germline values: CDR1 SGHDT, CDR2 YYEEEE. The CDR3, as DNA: TGTGCCAGCAGCTTTACAGGGTACGAGCAGTACTTC. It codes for CASSFTGYEQYF.

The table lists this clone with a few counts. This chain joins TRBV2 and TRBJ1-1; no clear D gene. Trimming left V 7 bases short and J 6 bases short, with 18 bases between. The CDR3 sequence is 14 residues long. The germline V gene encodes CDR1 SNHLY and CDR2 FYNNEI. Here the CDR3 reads CASKRVDAKAEAFF. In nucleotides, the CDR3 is TGTGCCAGCAAGAGGGTAGATGCGAAGGCTGAAGCTTTCTTT.

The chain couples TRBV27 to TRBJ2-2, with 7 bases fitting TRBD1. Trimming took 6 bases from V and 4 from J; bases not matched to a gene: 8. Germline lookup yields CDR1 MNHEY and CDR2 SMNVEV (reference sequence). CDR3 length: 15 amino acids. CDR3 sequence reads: CASRNRGSSTGELFF. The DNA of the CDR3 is TGTGCCAGCAGAAACAGGGGAAGTTCCACCGGGGAGCTGTTTTTT.

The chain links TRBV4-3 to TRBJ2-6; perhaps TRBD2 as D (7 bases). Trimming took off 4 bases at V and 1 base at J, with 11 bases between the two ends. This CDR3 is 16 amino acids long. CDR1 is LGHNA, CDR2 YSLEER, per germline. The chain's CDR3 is CASSREGGSGANVLTF. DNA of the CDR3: TGCGCCAGCAGCCGGGAGGGGGGATCTGGGGCCAACGTCCTGACTTTC.

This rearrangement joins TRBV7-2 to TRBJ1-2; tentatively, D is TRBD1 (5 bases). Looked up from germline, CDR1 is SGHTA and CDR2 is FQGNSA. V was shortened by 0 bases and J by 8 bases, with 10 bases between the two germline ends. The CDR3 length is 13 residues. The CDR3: CASSLAGQGGYTF. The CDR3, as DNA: TGTGCCAGCAGCTTAGCCGGTCAGGGCGGCTACACCTTC.

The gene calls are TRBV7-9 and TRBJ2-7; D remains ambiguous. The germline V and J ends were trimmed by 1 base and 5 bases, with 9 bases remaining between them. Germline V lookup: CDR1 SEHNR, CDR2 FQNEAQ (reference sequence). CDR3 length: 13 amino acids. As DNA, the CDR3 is TGTGCCAGCAGCTTAGGAGGTCCCCACGAGCAGTACTTC. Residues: CASSLGGPHEQYF.

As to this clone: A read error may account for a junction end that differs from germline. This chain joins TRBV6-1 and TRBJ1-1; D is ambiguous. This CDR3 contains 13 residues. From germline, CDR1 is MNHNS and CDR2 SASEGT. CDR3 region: CANQEHLNSEAFF. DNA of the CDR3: TGTGCCAACCAAGAACACCTCAACAGTGAAGCTTTCTTT.